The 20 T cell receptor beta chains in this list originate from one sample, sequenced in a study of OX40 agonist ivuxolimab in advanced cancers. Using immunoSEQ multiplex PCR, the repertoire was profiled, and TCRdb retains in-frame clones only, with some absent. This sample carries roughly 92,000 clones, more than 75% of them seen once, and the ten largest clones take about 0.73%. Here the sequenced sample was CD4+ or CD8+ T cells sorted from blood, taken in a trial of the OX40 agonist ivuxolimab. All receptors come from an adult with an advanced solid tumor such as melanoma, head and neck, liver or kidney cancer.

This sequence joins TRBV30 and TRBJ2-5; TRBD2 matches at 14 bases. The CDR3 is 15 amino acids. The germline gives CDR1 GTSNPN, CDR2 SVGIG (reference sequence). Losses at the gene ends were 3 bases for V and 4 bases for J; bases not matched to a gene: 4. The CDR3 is CAWRRGLAGVETQYF. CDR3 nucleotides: TGTGCCTGGAGGAGGGGACTAGCGGGAGTAGAGACCCAGTACTTC.

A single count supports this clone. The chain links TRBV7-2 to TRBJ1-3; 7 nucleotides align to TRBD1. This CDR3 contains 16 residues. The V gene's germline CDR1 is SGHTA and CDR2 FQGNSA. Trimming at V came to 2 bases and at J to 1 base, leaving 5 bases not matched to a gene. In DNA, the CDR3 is TGTGCCAGCAGCTTAAACAGGGGCAGGTCTGGAAACACCATATATTTT. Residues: CASSLNRGRSGNTIYF.

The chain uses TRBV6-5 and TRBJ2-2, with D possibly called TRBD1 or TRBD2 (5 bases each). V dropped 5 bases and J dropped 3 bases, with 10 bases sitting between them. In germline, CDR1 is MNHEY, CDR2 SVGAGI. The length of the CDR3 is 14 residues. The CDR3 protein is CASSRDPYTGELFF. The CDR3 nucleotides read TGTGCCAGCAGTCGGGACCCCTACACCGGGGAGCTGTTTTTT.

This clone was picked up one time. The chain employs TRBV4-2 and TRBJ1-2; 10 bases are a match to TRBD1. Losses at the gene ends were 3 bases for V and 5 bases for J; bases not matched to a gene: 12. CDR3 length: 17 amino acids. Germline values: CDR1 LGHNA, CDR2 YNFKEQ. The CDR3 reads CASSHPLTGGAFYGYTF. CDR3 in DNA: TGTGCCAGCAGCCACCCTTTGACAGGGGGCGCTTTTTATGGCTACACCTTC.

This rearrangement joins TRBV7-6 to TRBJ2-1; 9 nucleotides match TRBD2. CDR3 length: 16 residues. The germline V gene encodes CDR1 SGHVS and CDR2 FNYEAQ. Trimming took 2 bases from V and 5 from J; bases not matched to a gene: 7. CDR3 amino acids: CASSLQAGGLNNEQFF. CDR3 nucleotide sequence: TGTGCCAGCAGCTTACAAGCGGGAGGCCTTAACAATGAGCAGTTCTTC. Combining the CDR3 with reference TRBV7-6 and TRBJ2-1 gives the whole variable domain GAGVSQSPRYKVTKRGQDVALRCDPISGHVSLYWYRQALGQGPEFLTYFNYEAQQDKSGLPNDRFSAERPEGSISTLTIQRTEQRDSAMYRCASSLQAGGLNNEQFFGPGTRLTVL.

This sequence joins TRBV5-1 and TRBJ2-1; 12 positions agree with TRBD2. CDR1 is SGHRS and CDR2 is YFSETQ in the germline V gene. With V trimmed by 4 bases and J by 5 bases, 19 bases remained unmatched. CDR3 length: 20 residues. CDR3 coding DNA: TGCGCCAGCAGCAAAACCCCTAGCGGGAGGGCACAAAATACCCACAATGAGCAGTTCTTC. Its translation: CASSKTPSGRAQNTHNEQFF.

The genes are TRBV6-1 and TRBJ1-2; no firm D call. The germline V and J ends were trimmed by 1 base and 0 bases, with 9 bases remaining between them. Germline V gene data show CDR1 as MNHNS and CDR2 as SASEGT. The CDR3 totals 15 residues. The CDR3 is CASSEGQQTNYGYTF. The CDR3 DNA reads TGTGCCAGCAGTGAAGGGCAGCAGACTAACTATGGCTACACCTTC.

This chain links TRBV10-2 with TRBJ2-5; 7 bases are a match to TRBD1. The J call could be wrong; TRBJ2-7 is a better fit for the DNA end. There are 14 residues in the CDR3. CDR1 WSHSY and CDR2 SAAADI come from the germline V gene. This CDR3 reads CASRSLTGPYEQYF. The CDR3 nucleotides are TGCGCCAGCAGATCCTTGACAGGGCCCTACGAGCAGTACTTC.

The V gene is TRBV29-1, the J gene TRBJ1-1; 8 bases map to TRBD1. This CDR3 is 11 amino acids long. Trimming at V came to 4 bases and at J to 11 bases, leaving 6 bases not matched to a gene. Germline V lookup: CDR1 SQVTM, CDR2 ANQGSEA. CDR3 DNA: TGCAGCGTTGCGAGACAGGGGAAGGCTTTCTTT. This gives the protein CSVARQGKAFF.

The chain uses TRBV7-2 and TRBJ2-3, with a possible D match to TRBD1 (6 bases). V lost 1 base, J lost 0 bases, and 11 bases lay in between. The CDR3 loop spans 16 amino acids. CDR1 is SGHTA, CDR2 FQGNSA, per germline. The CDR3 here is CASSLGTASSTDTQYF. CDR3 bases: TGTGCCAGCAGCTTAGGGACAGCCTCTAGCACAGATACGCAGTATTTT.

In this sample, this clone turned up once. The chain's CDR3 is CASSLLRSSYEQYF. In DNA form, the CDR3 reads TGCGCCAGCAGCTTGCTTCGATCCTCCTACGAGCAGTACTTC. This chain uses TRBV5-1 with TRBJ2-7; D not certain. Deletions cut 1 base from V and 0 bases from J, with 8 bases between. This CDR3 has 14 amino acids. Per germline, CDR1 SGHRS and CDR2 YFSETQ.

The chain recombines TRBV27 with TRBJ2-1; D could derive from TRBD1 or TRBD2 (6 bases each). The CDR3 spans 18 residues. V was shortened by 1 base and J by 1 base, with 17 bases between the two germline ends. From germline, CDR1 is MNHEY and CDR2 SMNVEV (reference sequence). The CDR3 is CASSLWLGGQGSYNEQFF. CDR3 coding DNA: TGTGCCAGCAGTTTATGGCTGGGGGGCCAGGGGTCCTACAATGAGCAGTTCTTC.

The CDR3 is CASSLAATGELFF. The CDR3 DNA sequence: TGTGCCAGCAGCTTAGCGGCAACAGGGGAGCTGTTTTTT. The genes are TRBV7-2 and TRBJ2-2; no definite D call. CDR3 length: 13 amino acids. Germline V gives CDR1 SGHTA, CDR2 FQGNSA. Trimming left V 0 bases short and J 8 bases short, with 7 bases between.

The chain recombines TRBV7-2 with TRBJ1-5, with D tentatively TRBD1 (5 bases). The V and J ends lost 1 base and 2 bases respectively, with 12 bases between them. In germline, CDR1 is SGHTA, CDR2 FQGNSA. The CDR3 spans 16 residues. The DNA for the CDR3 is TGTGCCAGCAGCTTAGAGGGCGGGGCTGGCAATCAGCCCCAGCATTTT. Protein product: CASSLEGGAGNQPQHF.

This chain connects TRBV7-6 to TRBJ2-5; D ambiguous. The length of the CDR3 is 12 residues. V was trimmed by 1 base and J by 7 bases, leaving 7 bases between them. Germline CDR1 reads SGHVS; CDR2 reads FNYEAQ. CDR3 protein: CASSLEVRTQYF. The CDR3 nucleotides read TGTGCCAGCAGCTTAGAAGTGAGGACCCAGTACTTC.

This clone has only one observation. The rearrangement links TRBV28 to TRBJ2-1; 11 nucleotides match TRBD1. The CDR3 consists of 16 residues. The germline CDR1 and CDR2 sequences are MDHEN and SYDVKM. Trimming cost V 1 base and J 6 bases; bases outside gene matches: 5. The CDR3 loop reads CASSLLGGTGGNEQFF. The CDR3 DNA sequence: TGTGCCAGCAGTTTATTAGGGGGGACAGGGGGCAATGAGCAGTTCTTC.

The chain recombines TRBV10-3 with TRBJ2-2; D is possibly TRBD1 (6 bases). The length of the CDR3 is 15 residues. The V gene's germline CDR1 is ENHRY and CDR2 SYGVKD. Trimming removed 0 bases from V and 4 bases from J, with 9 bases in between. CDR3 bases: TGTGCCATCAGTGAGTCGGGACAAAGCACCGGGGAGCTGTTTTTT. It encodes CAISESGQSTGELFF.

The CDR3 sequence: CASSKGNRGYGYTF. The CDR3 DNA sequence: TGTGCCAGCAGCAAAGGTAACAGGGGATATGGCTACACCTTC. This chain links TRBV21-1 with TRBJ1-2; the table's D call, TRBD1, has no DNA check behind it. TRBV21-1 is a pseudogene locus. The CDR3 runs to 14 residues.

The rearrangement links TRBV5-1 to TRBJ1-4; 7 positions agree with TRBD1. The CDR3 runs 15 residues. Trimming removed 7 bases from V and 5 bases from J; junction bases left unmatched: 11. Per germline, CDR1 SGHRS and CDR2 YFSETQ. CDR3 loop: CASWTCGQANEKLFF. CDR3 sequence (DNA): TGCGCCAGCTGGACCTGTGGACAGGCGAATGAAAAACTGTTTTTT.

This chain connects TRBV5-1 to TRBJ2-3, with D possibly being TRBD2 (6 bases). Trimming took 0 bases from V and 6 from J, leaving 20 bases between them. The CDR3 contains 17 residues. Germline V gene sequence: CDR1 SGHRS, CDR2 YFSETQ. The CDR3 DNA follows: TGCGCCAGCAGCTTGGCCGCTAGCGCCCTAGGTTCGGATACGCAGTATTTT. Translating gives CASSLAASALGSDTQYF.